These 25 T cell receptor beta chains were all obtained from the same sample, sequenced in a study of blood T cell repertoires in COVID-19. The assay was immunoSEQ multiplex PCR, and TCRdb's table has in-frame clones only and misses some. The table lists some 72,000 clones, less than 90% of them singletons. The sample was peripheral blood. These receptors came from a man between 50 and 59 years old with COVID-19, enrolled during active disease.

The rearrangement uses TRBV28 and TRBJ1-2, with D possibly being TRBD1 (6 bases). Germline V gives CDR1 MDHEN, CDR2 SYDVKM. The CDR3 consists of 16 residues. Trimming took off 2 bases at V and 6 bases at J, with 19 bases between the two ends. CDR3 in amino acids: CASSLHRGKQGNGYTF. The DNA of the CDR3 is TGTGCCAGCAGTTTACATCGTGGGAAACAGGGAAATGGCTACACCTTC.

This chain joins TRBV3-1 (or the pseudogene TRBV3-2) and TRBJ1-1, with 7 positions matching TRBD1. V gave up 5 bases and J gave up 4 bases; unmatched junction bases: 7. Germline V gene lookup returns CDR1 LGHDT and CDR2 YNNKEL (reference sequence). The CDR3 totals 14 residues. The DNA for the CDR3 is TGTGCCAGCAGCAGCCAATCAGGGGGCACTGAAGCTTTCTTT. Its protein is CASSSQSGGTEAFF.

The CDR3 protein is CASSELRDEQYF. In DNA form, the CDR3 reads TGTGCCAGCAGTGAACTGAGGGACGAGCAGTACTTC. The chain joins TRBV6-1 to TRBJ2-7; D is perhaps TRBD2 (5 bases). V shed 2 bases and J shed 5 bases, with 7 bases lying between them. The CDR3 has 12 amino acids. The germline V gene encodes CDR1 MNHNS and CDR2 SASEGT.

The genes are TRBV11-2 and TRBJ1-1; D is undetermined. CDR1 is SGHAT and CDR2 is FQNNGV in the germline V gene. CDR3 length: 12 residues. The ends were cut back, 4 bases at V and 5 bases at J, with 8 bases in the middle. This CDR3 reads CASSSMRTEAFF. CDR3 DNA: TGTGCCAGCAGCTCTATGCGGACTGAAGCTTTCTTT. Based on the CDR3 plus reference TRBV11-2 and TRBJ1-1, the full variable domain is EAGVAQSPRYKIIEKRQSVAFWCNPISGHATLYWYQQILGQGPKLLIQFQNNGVVDDSQLPKDRFSAERLKGVDSTLKIQPAKLEDSAVYLCASSSMRTEAFFGQGTRLTVV.

This clone has ten or more counts. One junction end disagrees with the germline gene, perhaps due to a read error. This rearrangement joins TRBV7-7 to TRBJ2-7, with 13 bases identical to TRBD2. The CDR3 runs to 15 residues. Germline-derived CDR1 and CDR2 are SSHAT and FNYEAQ (reference sequence). CDR3 sequence reads: CASSLGLAGVQEQYF. In DNA, the CDR3 is TGTGCTAGCAGCTTAGGACTAGCGGGAGTACAAGAGCAGTACTTC.

The chain links TRBV3-1 (or the pseudogene TRBV3-2) to TRBJ2-6; unclear D gene. CDR1 is LGHDT and CDR2 is YNNKEL in the germline V gene (reference sequence). The CDR3 is made up of 16 amino acids. V was pared by 2 bases and J by 0 bases, with 8 bases between. Written as DNA, the CDR3 is TGTGCCAGCAGCCAATGGAGTCGCTCTGGGGCCAACGTCCTGACTTTC. Translation: CASSQWSRSGANVLTF.

The sample holds one count of this clone. CDR3 in amino acids: CASRQGRENSPLHF. CDR3 nucleotide sequence: TGTGCCAGCAGGCAGGGACGGGAGAATTCACCCCTCCACTTT. The chain has TRBV2 and TRBJ1-6, with D maybe TRBD1 (5 bases). The CDR3 extends over 14 amino acids. Germline V CDR1 and CDR2: SNHLY, FYNNEI. V lost 6 bases and J 7 bases, leaving 13 bases between the germline ends.

This clone was detected only a few times. The rearrangement joins TRBV3-1 (or the pseudogene TRBV3-2) to TRBJ2-1; D may be TRBD2 (6 bases). CDR1 LGHDT and CDR2 YNNKEL come from the germline V gene (reference sequence). Between the trimmed V and J ends, which lost 0 bases and 4 bases, there was a span of 7 bases. This CDR3 comprises 14 residues. The CDR3 bases are TGTGCCAGCAGCCAAGAAGGGAGGTACAATGAGCAGTTCTTC. Protein: CASSQEGRYNEQFF.

V gene TRBV19 combines with J gene TRBJ2-5; the match to TRBD1 covers 7 bases. Losses at the gene ends were 0 bases for V and 2 bases for J; bases not matched to a gene: 3. Germline lookup yields CDR1 LNHDA and CDR2 SQIVND (reference sequence). CDR3 size: 15 residues. The CDR3 DNA is TGTGCCAGTAGTATAGATAGGGGACAGCAAGAGACCCAGTACTTC. Protein sequence: CASSIDRGQQETQYF.

V and J are TRBV16 and TRBJ2-4, with D possibly being TRBD1 (6 bases). V shed 0 bases and J shed 5 bases, with 11 bases lying between them. Germline CDR1 reads KGHSY; CDR2 reads FQNENV. The CDR3 length is 15 residues. The CDR3 loop is CASSQSRNRENIQYF. CDR3 in DNA: TGTGCCAGCAGCCAATCGAGGAACAGGGAAAACATTCAGTACTTC.

The chain uses TRBV7-9 and TRBJ1-2; D is unclear. Germline-derived CDR1 and CDR2 are SEHNR and FQNEAQ (reference sequence). Deletions cut 3 bases from V and 7 bases from J, with 9 bases between. This CDR3 has 12 amino acids. CDR3 coding DNA: TGTGCCAGCAGCTTTGACTTCCTTGGCTACACCTTC. This sequence encodes CASSFDFLGYTF. Supplemented by reference TRBV7-9 and TRBJ1-2, the full variable domain reads DTGVSQNPRHKITKRGQNVTFRCDPISEHNRLYWYRQTLGQGPEFLTYFQNEAQLEKSRLLSDRFSAERPKGSFSTLEIQRTEQGDSAMYLCASSFDFLGYTFGSGTRLTVV.

The chain combines TRBV10-3 with TRBJ2-3; TRBD2 is a possible D gene (6 bases). Germline V gives CDR1 ENHRY, CDR2 SYGVKD. Trimming stripped 11 bases from V and 1 base from J, with 22 bases between. The CDR3 consists of 16 residues. The CDR3 loop reads CAAESGGLDGTDTQYF. The CDR3 DNA is TGTGCCGCCGAGTCCGGGGGTCTTGACGGCACAGATACGCAGTATTTT.

The chain is built from TRBV9 and TRBJ2-2, with D perhaps matching TRBD2 (5 bases). Germline CDR1 and CDR2: SGDLS and YYNGEE. Trimming cost V 3 bases and J 2 bases, with 8 bases left between them. The CDR3 spans 14 residues. The CDR3 loop is CASSAGINTGELFF. The CDR3 coding sequence is TGTGCCAGCAGCGCCGGGATAAACACCGGGGAGCTGTTTTTT.

CDR3 protein: CASSRELSGSTDTQYF. DNA of the CDR3: TGCGCCAGCAGCCGAGAGCTTAGCGGTAGCACAGATACGCAGTATTTT. This chain uses TRBV4-1 with TRBJ2-3, with D maybe TRBD2 (6 bases). V was cut by 4 bases and J by 0 bases, with 14 bases left in between. CDR1 MGHRA and CDR2 YSYEKL come from the germline V gene. The CDR3 is 16 amino acids.

Here the CDR3 DNA reads TGTGCCAGCAGCATTAGCGGGAGAGCCTCAGATACGCAGTATTTT. Translating it yields CASSISGRASDTQYF. The V and J genes are TRBV11-3 and TRBJ2-3, with 9 bases matching TRBD2. The junction had 7 bases not matched to a gene; V was cut back by 5 bases and J by 4 bases. CDR3 size: 15 residues. CDR1 and CDR2 (germline): SGHNT, YENEEA.

The chain uses TRBV28 and TRBJ1-4, with D perhaps TRBD1 (5 bases). V lost 3 bases to trimming and J lost 3 bases, with 14 bases between them. Germline loops: CDR1 MDHEN, CDR2 SYDVKM. The CDR3 consists of 16 residues. The CDR3 loop reads CASSFRSRGSNEKLFF. The DNA of the CDR3 is TGTGCCAGCAGTTTTAGGTCAAGGGGCTCTAATGAAAAACTGTTTTTT.

The CDR3 sequence: CASRGGRETQYF. The DNA of the CDR3 is TGTGCCAGCAGGGGAGGAAGAGAGACCCAGTACTTC. V gene TRBV6-5 combines with J gene TRBJ2-5; the D gene is possibly TRBD2 (6 bases). From germline, CDR1 is MNHEY and CDR2 SVGAGI. Deletions cut 6 bases from V and 4 bases from J, with 9 bases between. This CDR3 region has 12 residues.

This clone was counted only a few times. V is TRBV7-2 and J is TRBJ2-5, with 8 bases fitting TRBD2. The length of the CDR3 is 14 residues. V lost 5 bases to trimming and J lost 5 bases; unmatched junction nucleotides: 7. Germline V CDR1 and CDR2: SGHTA, FQGNSA. The CDR3, as DNA: TGTGCCAGCAGCCTTAGCGGGATTAGGGAGACCCAGTACTTC. Its translation: CASSLSGIRETQYF.

The V call is TRBV7-2, the J call TRBJ2-1; 11 nucleotides align to TRBD2. Germline values: CDR1 SGHTA, CDR2 FQGNSA. Germline trimming cut 3 bases from V and 4 bases from J; bases unmatched to any gene: 2. This CDR3 is 15 amino acids long. The CDR3 DNA sequence: TGTGCCAGCAGCTTGGGGACTAGCGGTTACAATGAGCAGTTCTTC. It codes for CASSLGTSGYNEQFF.

The chain couples TRBV28 to TRBJ2-3, with 7 positions matching TRBD2. The germline V gene has CDR1 MDHEN and CDR2 SYDVKM. The CDR3 extends over 17 amino acids. With V trimmed by 5 bases and J by 0 bases, 11 bases remained unmatched. CDR3 sequence: CASSLRASGTSTDTQYF. The CDR3 DNA sequence: TGTGCCAGCAGTCTCCGGGCTAGCGGAACTAGCACAGATACGCAGTATTTT.

The chain employs TRBV9 and TRBJ2-2; 10 bases agree with TRBD2. Germline values: CDR1 SGDLS, CDR2 YYNGEE. The length of the CDR3 is 17 residues. Trimming took 3 bases from V and 9 from J; bases not matched to a gene: 14. The CDR3 region is CASSAPRGAGGARELFF. The CDR3 DNA follows: TGTGCCAGCAGCGCCCCCCGGGGAGCGGGAGGGGCCCGGGAGCTGTTTTTT.

This clone has only a few counts. The CDR3 region has the DNA TGTGCCAGCAGTGGGTGGCTAGCGGGAGACAATGAGCAGTTCTTC. This translates into CASSGWLAGDNEQFF. This chain uses TRBV2 with TRBJ2-1; 10 bases fit TRBD2. This CDR3 has 15 amino acids. The V segment lost 4 bases and the J segment 5 bases; nucleotides outside the gene matches: 5. The germline CDR1 and CDR2 sequences are SNHLY and FYNNEI. Complete variable domain (other parts from reference TRBV2 and TRBJ2-1): EPEVTQTPSHQVTQMGQEVILRCVPISNHLYFYWYRQILGQKVEFLVSFYNNEISEKSEIFDDQFSVERPDGSNFTLKIRSTKLEDSAMYFCASSGWLAGDNEQFFGPGTRLTVL.

This clone occurred a few times. V and J are TRBV5-8 and TRBJ2-1, with 11 bases fitting TRBD2. The CDR3 sequence is 19 residues long. The germline gives CDR1 SGHTS, CDR2 YDEGEE. Germline trimming cut 4 bases from V and 2 bases from J; bases unmatched to any gene: 14. As DNA, the CDR3 is TGTGCCAGCAGCCAGACCGGGACTAGCGGTCCCCCAGCCTACAATGAGCAGTTCTTC. Amino acid sequence: CASSQTGTSGPPAYNEQFF.

The rearrangement links TRBV7-9 to TRBJ2-1; D perhaps matches TRBD2 (6 bases). Between the trimmed V and J ends, which lost 1 base and 10 bases, there was a span of 8 bases. Germline CDR1 is SEHNR and CDR2 is FQNEAQ (reference sequence). This CDR3 is 12 amino acids long. CDR3 sequence: CASSLVGGEQFF. The CDR3 region has the DNA TGTGCCAGCAGCTTAGTCGGAGGGGAGCAGTTCTTC.

The chain couples TRBV28 to TRBJ1-4; the D is unclear. The CDR3 consists of 14 residues. Trimming pared 8 bases from V and 7 bases from J, leaving 17 bases between. Per germline, CDR1 MDHEN and CDR2 SYDVKM. The CDR3 is CASQPRAGSEKLFF. The CDR3 DNA sequence: TGTGCCAGCCAGCCCCGCGCCGGGTCTGAAAAACTGTTTTTT.